This TCR beta chain emerged from a study of CXCR3-negative and CXCR3-positive naive CD8 T cells. All TRB cDNA libraries came from 5' RACE performed with UMI labels. One entry per CDR3 protein, without DNA, is what TCRdb gives after re-calling the 5' RACE reads. The sample table sets out about 90,000 distinct CDR3 sequences. Germline CDR1 and CDR2: KGHSY and FQNENV. The CDR3 loop spans 16 amino acids. Those CD8+ T cells considered naive were CD45RO-CCR7+CD27+CD95-. Comment on this clonotype: Its cognate antigen is unknown.

Study findings and constraints: Memory cells diverged, while naive CXCR3-positive and CXCR3-negative cells had similar TRBV-TRBJ usage. Upon cryopreservation, CXCR3 expression partially decreased, and most assays used fresh PBMCs. CXCR3-negative naive cells had less hydrophobic TRB CDR3s than did CXCR3-positive naive cells.

The sequencing input was naive CXCR3- CD8+ T cells from blood. The subset is: CD45RO-CCR7+CD27+CD95- naive CD8+ T cells lacking CXCR3 (TNR3-). V is TRBV16 and J is TRBJ1-5. The sequence derives from a human donor in good health. Some clones in this sample may be carry-over from other donors' samples. The CDR3 loop is CASSHYGGSSNQPQHF.